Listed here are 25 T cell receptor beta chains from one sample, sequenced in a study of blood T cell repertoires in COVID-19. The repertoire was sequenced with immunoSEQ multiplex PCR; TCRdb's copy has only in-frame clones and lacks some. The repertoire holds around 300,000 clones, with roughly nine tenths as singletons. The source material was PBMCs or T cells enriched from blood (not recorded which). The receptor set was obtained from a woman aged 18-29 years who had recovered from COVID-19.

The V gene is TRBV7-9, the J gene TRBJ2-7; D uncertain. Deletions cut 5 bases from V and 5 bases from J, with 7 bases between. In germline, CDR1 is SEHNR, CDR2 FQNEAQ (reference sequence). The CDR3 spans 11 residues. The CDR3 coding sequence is TGTGCCAGCAGCCTCGCGAACGAGCAGTACTTC. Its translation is CASSLANEQYF. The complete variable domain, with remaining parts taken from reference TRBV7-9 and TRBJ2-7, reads DTGVSQNPRHKITKRGQNVTFRCDPISEHNRLYWYRQTLGQGPEFLTYFQNEAQLEKSRLLSDRFSAERPKGSFSTLEIQRTEQGDSAMYLCASSLANEQYFGPGTRLTVT.

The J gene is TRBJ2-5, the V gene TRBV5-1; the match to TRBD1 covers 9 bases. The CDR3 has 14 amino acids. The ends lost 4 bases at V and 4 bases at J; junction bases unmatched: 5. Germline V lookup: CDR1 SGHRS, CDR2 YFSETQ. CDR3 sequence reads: CASSAGQGIETQYF. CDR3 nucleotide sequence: TGCGCCAGCAGCGCGGGACAGGGAATAGAGACCCAGTACTTC.

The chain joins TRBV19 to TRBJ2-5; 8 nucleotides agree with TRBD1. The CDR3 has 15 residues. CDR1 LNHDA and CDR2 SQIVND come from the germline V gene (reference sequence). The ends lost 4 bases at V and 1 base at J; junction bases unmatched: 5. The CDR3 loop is CASSKDRVSQETQYF. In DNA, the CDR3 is TGTGCCAGTAGTAAGGACAGGGTTAGCCAAGAGACCCAGTACTTC.

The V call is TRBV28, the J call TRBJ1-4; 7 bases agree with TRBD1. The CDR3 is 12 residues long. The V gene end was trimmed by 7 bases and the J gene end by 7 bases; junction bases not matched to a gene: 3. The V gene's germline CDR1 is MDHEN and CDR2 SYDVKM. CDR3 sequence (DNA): TGTGCCAGCAATTACAGGGGTGAAAAACTGTTTTTT. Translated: CASNYRGEKLFF.

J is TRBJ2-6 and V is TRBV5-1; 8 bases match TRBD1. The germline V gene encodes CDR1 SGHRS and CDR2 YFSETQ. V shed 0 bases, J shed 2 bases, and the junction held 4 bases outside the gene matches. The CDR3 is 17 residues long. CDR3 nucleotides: TGCGCCAGCAGCTTGGCAGGGGGCTGGCCTGGGGCCAACGTCCTGACTTTC. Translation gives CASSLAGGWPGANVLTF.

The DNA of the CDR3 is TGTGCCAGTAGTATAGATGGGCCCGACTCTGGAAACACCATATATTTT. Protein sequence: CASSIDGPDSGNTIYF. This chain uses TRBV19 with TRBJ1-3; D unresolved. The CDR3 has 16 amino acids. The V gene's germline CDR1 is LNHDA and CDR2 SQIVND (reference sequence). With 0 bases removed from V and 0 bases from J, the gap between germline ends came to 9 bases.

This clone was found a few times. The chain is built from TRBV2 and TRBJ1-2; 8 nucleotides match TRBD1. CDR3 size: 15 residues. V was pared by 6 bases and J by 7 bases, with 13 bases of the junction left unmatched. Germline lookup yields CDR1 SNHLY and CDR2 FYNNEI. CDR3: CASRTPQQGESGYTF. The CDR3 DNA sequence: TGTGCCAGCAGGACACCTCAACAGGGGGAGAGTGGCTACACCTTC.

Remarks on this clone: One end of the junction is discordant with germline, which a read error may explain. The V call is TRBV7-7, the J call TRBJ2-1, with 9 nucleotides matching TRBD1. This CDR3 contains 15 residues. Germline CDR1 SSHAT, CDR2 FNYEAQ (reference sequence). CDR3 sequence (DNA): TGTGCTAGCAGCATGGACAGGGGAACCTACAATGAGCAGTTCTTC. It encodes CASSMDRGTYNEQFF.

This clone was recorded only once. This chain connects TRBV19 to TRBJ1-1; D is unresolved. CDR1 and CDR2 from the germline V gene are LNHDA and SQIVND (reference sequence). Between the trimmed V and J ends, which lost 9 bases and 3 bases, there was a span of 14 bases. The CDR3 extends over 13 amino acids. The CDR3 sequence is CASGKFGYTEAFF. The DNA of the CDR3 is TGTGCCAGCGGCAAATTCGGGTACACTGAAGCTTTCTTT.

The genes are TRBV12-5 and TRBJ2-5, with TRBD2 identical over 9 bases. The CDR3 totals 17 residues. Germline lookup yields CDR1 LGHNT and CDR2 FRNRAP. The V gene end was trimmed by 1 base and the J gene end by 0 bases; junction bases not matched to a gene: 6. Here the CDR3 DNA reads TGTGCTAGTGGTTTGGGGCGGGGGGGCCCTGACCAAGAGACCCAGTACTTC. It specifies CASGLGRGGPDQETQYF.

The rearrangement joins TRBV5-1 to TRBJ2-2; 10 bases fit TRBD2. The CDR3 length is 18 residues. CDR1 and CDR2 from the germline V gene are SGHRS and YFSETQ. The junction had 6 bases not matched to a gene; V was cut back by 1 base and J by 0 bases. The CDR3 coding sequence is TGCGCCAGCAGCTTGCTAGCGGGGGAGACCGCGAACACCGGGGAGCTGTTTTTT. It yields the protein CASSLLAGETANTGELFF. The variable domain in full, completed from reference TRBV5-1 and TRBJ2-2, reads KAGVTQTPRYLIKTRGQQVTLSCSPISGHRSVSWYQQTPGQGLQFLFEYFSETQRNKGNFPGRFSGRQFSNSRSEMNVSTLELGDSALYLCASSLLAGETANTGELFFGEGSRLTVL.

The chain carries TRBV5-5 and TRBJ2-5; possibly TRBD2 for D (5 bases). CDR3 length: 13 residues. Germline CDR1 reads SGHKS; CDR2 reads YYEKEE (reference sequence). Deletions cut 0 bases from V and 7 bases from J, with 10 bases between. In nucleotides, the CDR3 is TGTGCCAGCAGCTTGGCCGGGGATGGGACCCAGTACTTC. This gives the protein CASSLAGDGTQYF.

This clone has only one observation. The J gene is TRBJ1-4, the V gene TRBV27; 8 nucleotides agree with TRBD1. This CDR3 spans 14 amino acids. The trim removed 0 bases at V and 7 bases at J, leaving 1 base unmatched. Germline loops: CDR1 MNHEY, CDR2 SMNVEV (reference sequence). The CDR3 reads CASSLSTGGEKLFF. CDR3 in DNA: TGTGCCAGCAGTTTATCTACAGGGGGTGAAAAACTGTTTTTT. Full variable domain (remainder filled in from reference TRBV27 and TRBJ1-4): EAQVTQNPRYLITVTGKKLTVTCSQNMNHEYMSWYRQDPGLGLRQIYYSMNVEVTDKGDVPEGYKVSRKEKRNFPLILESPSPNQTSLYFCASSLSTGGEKLFFGSGTQLSVL.

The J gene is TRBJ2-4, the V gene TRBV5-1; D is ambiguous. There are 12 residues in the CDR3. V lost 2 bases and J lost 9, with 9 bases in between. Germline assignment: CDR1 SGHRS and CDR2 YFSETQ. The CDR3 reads CASSLKTGIQYF. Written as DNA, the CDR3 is TGCGCCAGCAGCTTAAAGACTGGCATTCAGTACTTC.

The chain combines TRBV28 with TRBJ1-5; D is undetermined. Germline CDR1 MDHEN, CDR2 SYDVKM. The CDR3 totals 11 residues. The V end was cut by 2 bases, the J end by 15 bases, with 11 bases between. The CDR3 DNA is TGTGCCAGCAGTTTAATGAGGGAACCGCATTTT. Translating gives CASSLMREPHF.

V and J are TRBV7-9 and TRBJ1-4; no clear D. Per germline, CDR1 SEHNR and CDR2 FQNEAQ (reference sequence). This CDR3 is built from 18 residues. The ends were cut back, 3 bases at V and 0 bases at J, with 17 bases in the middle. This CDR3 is CASSFVETNPPTNEKLFF. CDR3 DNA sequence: TGTGCCAGCAGCTTCGTCGAGACAAATCCCCCAACTAATGAAAAACTGTTTTTT.

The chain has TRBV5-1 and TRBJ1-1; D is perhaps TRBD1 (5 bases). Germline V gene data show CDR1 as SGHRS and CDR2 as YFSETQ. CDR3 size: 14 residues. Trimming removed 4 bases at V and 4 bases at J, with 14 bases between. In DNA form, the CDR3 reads TGCGCCAGCAGCATAGAGGGAGGGGTCACTGAAGCTTTCTTT. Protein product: CASSIEGGVTEAFF.

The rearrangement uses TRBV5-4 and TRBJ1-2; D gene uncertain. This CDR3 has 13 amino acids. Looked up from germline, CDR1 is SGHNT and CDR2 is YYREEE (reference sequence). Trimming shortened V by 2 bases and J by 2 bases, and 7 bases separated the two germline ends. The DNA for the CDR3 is TGTGCCAGCAGCTTATGGGAGAACTATGGCTACACCTTC. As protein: CASSLWENYGYTF.

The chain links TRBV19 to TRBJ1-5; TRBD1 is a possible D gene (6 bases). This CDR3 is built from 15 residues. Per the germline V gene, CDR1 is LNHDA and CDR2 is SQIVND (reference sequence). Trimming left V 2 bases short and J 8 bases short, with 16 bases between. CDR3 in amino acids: CASSISGQSREPQHF. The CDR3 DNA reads TGTGCCAGTAGTATAAGTGGACAGTCAAGGGAGCCCCAGCATTTT. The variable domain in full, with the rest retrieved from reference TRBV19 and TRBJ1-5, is DGGITQSPKYLFRKEGQNVTLSCEQNLNHDAMYWYRQDPGQGLRLIYYSQIVNDFQKGDIAEGYSVSREKKESFPLTVTSAQKNPTAFYLCASSISGQSREPQHFGDGTRLSIL.

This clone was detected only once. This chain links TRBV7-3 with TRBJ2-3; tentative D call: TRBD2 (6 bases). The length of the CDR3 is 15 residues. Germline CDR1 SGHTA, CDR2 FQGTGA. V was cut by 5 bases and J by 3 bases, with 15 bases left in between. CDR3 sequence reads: CASSTGVSTTDTQYF. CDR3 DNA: TGTGCCAGCAGCACGGGGGTATCCACGACAGATACGCAGTATTTT.

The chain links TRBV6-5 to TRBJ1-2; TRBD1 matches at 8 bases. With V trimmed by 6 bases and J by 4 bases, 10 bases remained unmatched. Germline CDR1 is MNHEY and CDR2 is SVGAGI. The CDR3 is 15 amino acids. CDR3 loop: CASSSGQGTSYGYTF. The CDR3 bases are TGTGCCAGCAGCTCTGGACAGGGCACCAGCTATGGCTACACCTTC.

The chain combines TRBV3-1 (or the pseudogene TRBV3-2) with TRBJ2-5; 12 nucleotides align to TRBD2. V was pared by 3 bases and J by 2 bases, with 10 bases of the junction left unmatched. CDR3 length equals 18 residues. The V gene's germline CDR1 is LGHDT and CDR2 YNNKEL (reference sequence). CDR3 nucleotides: TGTGCCAGCAGCCAGTACGCTAGCGGGGGGGCCGATCAAGAGACCCAGTACTTC. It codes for CASSQYASGGADQETQYF.

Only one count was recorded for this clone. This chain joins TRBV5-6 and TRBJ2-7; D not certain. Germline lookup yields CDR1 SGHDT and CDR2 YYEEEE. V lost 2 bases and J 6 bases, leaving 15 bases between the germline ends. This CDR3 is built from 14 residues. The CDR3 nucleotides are TGTGCCAGCAGCTTTTTGCAGGTTGGTGTCGAGCAGTACTTC. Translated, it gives CASSFLQVGVEQYF.

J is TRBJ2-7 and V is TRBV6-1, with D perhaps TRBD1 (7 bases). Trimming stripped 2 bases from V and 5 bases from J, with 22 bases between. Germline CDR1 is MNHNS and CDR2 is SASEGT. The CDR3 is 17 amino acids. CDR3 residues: CASSEPGGGKVFHEQYF. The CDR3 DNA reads TGTGCCAGCAGTGAACCTGGAGGGGGCAAAGTCTTCCACGAGCAGTACTTC.

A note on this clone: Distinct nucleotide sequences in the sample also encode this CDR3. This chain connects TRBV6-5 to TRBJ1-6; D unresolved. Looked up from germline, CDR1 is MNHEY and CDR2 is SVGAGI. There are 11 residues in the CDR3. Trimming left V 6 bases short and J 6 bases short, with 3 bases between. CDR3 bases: TGTGCCAGCAGCCTTAATTCACCCCTCCACTTT. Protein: CASSLNSPLHF.